This T cell receptor (beta chain) is from a study of blood T cell repertoires in COVID-19. Germline V gives CDR1 SGHAT, CDR2 FQNNGV. This CDR3 is 15 amino acids long. Trimming left V 5 bases short and J 4 bases short, with 15 bases between. Some clones are missing from TCRdb's copy, which holds only in-frame ones; the method was immunoSEQ multiplex PCR. The table records 130,000 to 150,000 clones, around 80% of them present only once. A single count supports this clone. Sample: peripheral blood. The chain links TRBV11-2 to TRBJ1-5; D unresolved. The clonotype comes from a human donor in a cohort sampled during active COVID-19. The CDR3 nucleotides read TGTGCCAGCAGCCCCACCGTGGCAGATAATCAGCCCCAGCATTTT. It translates to CASSPTVADNQPQHF.